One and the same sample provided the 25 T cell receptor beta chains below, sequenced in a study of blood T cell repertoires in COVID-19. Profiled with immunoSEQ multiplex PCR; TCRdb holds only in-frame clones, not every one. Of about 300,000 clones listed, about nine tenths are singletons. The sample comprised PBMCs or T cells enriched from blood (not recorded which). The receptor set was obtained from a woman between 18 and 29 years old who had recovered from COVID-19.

CDR3 loop: CASSAGLGRSYEQYF. The CDR3 region has the DNA TGTGCCAGCAGCGCGGGACTTGGGCGGTCCTACGAGCAGTACTTC. The chain carries TRBV6-5 and TRBJ2-7; tentatively, D is TRBD2 (6 bases). Per the germline V gene, CDR1 is MNHEY and CDR2 is SVGAGI. The CDR3 is made up of 15 amino acids. The V gene lost 6 bases and the J gene lost 1 base, with 16 bases spanning the gap.

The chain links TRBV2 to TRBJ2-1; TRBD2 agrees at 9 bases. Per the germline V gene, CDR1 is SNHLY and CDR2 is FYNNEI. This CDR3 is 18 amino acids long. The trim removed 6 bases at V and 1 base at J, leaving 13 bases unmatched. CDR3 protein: CASRGLAGRPLSYNEQFF. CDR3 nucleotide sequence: TGTGCCAGCAGGGGCCTAGCGGGGCGACCGTTATCCTACAATGAGCAGTTCTTC.

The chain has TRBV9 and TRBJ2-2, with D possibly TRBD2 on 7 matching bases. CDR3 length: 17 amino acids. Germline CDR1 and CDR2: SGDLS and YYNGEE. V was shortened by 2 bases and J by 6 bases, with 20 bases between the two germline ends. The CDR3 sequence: CASSVSWAGALPGELFF. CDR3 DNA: TGTGCCAGCAGCGTTAGCTGGGCGGGGGCCCTCCCCGGGGAGCTGTTTTTT.

CDR3 nucleotide sequence: TGTGCCAGCAGCCTTAACCGGGACAGCTACCCGTATGGCTACACCTTC. Protein: CASSLNRDSYPYGYTF. The rearrangement joins TRBV7-8 to TRBJ1-2, with TRBD1 identical over 7 bases. This CDR3 contains 16 residues. The V gene end was trimmed by 5 bases and the J gene end by 5 bases; junction bases not matched to a gene: 14. Germline lookup yields CDR1 SGHVS and CDR2 FQNEAQ.

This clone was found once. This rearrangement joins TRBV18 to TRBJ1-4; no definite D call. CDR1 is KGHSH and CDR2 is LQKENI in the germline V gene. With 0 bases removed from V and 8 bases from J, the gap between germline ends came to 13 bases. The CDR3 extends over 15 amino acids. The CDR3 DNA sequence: TGTGCCAGCTCACCACCTTCCGAGGGTGGCGAAAAACTGTTTTTT. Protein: CASSPPSEGGEKLFF.

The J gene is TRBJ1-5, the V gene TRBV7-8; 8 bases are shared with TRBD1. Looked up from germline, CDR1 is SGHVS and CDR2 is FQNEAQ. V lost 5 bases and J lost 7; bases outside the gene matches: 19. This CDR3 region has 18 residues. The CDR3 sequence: CASSPRWTGKGVRQPQHF. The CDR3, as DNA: TGTGCCAGCAGCCCCCGCTGGACAGGGAAGGGGGTGAGGCAGCCCCAGCATTTT.

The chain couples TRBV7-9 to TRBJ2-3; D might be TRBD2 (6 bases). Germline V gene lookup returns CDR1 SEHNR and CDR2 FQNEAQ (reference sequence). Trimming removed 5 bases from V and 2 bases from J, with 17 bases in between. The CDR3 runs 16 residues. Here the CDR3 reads CASSPTEGYFTDTQYF. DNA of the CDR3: TGTGCCAGCAGCCCGACGGAGGGGTACTTCACAGATACGCAGTATTTT. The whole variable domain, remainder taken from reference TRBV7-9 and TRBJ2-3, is DTGVSQNPRHKITKRGQNVTFRCDPISEHNRLYWYRQTLGQGPEFLTYFQNEAQLEKSRLLSDRFSAERPKGSFSTLEIQRTEQGDSAMYLCASSPTEGYFTDTQYFGPGTRLTVL.

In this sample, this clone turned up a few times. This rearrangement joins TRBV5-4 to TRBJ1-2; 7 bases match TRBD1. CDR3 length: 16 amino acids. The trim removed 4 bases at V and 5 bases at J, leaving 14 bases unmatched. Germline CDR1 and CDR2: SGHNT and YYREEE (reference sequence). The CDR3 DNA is TGTGCCAGCAGCCAGGGAACAGGGGTCGGCCCATATGGCTACACCTTC. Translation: CASSQGTGVGPYGYTF.

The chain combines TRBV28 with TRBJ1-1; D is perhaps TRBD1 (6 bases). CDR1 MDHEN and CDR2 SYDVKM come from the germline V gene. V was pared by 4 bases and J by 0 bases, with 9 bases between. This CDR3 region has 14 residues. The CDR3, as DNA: TGTGCCAGCAGTTACAGGGCGATGAACACTGAAGCTTTCTTT. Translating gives CASSYRAMNTEAFF.

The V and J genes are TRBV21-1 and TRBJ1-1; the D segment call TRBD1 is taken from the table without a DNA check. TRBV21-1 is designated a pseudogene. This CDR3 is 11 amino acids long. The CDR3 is CASNTGELAFF. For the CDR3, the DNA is TGTGCCAGCAACACAGGGGAACTAGCTTTCTTT.

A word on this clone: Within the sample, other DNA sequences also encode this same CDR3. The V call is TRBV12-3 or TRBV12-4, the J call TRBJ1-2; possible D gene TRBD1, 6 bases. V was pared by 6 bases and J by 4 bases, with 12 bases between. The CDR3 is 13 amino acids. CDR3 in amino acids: CASSPGQLYGYTF. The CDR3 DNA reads TGTGCCAGCAGCCCCGGACAGCTCTATGGCTACACCTTC.

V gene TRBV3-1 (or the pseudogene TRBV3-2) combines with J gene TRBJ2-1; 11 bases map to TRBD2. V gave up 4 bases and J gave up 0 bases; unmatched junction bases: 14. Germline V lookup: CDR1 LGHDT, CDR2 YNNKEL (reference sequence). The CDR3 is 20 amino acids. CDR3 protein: CASSRKVAGGPSNSYNEQFF. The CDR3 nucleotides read TGTGCCAGCAGCCGAAAGGTAGCGGGAGGGCCTTCCAACTCCTACAATGAGCAGTTCTTC.

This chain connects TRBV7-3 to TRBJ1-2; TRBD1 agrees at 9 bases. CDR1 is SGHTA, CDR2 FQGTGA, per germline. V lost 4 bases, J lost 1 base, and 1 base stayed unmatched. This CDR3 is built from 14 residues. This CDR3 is CASSSGQGNYGYTF. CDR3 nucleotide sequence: TGTGCCAGCAGCTCGGGACAGGGTAACTATGGCTACACCTTC. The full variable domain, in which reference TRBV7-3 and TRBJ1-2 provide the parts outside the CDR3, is GAGVSQTPSNKVTEKGKYVELRCDPISGHTALYWYRQSLGQGPEFLIYFQGTGAADDSGLPNDRFFAVRPEGSVSTLKIQRTERGDSAVYLCASSSGQGNYGYTFGSGTRLTVV.

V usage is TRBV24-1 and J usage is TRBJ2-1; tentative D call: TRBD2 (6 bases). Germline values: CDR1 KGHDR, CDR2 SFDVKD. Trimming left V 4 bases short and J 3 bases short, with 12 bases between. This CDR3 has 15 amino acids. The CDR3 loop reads CATSDTGGLYNEQFF. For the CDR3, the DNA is TGTGCCACCAGTGACACCGGGGGTCTCTACAATGAGCAGTTCTTC.

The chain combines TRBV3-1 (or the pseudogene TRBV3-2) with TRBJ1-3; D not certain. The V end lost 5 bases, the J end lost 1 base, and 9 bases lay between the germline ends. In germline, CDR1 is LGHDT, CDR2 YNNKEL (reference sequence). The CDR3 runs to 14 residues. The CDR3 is CASSGTDSGNTIYF. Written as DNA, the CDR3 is TGTGCCAGCAGCGGTACAGATTCTGGAAACACCATATATTTT.

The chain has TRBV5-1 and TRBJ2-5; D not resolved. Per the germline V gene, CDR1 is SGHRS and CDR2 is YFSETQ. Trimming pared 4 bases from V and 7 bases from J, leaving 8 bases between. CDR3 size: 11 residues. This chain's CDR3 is CASSLGGTQYF. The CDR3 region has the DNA TGCGCCAGCAGCCTCGGTGGGACCCAGTACTTC.

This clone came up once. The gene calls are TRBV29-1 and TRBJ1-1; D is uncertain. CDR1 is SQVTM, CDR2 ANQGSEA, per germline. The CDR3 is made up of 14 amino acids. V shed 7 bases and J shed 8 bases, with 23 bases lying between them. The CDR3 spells CSASLVVPPGEAFF. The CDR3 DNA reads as TGCAGCGCATCGCTAGTTGTCCCCCCTGGGGAAGCTTTCTTT.

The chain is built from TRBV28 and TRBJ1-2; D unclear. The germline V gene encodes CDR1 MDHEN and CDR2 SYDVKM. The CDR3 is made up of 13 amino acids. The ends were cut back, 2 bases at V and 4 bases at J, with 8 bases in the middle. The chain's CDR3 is CASSLGLLYGYTF. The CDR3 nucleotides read TGTGCCAGCAGTTTAGGGCTGCTCTATGGCTACACCTTC.

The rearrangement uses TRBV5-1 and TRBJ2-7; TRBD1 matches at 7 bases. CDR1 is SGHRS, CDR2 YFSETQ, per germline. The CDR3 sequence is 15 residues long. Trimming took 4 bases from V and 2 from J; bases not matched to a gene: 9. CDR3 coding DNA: TGCGCCAGCAGCCCGGACGGACAGGACGCCTACGAGCAGTACTTC. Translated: CASSPDGQDAYEQYF.

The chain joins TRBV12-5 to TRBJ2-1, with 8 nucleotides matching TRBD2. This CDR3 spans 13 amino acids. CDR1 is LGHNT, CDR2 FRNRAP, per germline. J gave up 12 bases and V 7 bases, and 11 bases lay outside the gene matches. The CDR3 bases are TGTGCTAGTGAAGATGCGGGGGGTGCAGTGCAGTTCTTC. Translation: CASEDAGGAVQFF.

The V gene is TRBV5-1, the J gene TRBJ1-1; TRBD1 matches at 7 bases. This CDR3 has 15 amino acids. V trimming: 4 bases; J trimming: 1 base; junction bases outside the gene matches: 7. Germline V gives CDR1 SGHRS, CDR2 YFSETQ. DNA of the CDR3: TGCGCCAGCAGCCCCCTCGGGGACAGGAACACTGAAGCTTTCTTT. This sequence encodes CASSPLGDRNTEAFF.

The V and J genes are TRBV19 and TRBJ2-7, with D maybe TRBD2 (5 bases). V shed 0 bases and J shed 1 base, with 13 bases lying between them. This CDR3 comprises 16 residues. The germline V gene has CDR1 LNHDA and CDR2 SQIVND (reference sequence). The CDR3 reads CASSIDEGAGSYEQYF. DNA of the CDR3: TGTGCCAGTAGTATAGATGAGGGCGCAGGATCCTACGAGCAGTACTTC.

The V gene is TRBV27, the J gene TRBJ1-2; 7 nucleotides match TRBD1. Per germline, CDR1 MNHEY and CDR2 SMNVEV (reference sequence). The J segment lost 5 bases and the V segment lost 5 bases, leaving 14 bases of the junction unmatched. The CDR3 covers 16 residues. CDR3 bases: TGTGCCAGCAGTGTGGGGATCGGGACAGCTGCTTATGGCTACACCTTC. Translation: CASSVGIGTAAYGYTF.

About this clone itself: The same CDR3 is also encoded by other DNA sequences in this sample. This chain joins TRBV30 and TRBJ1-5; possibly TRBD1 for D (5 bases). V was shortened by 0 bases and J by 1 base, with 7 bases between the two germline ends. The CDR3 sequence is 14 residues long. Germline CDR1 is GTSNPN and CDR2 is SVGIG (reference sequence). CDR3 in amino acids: CAWSVSGSNQPQHF. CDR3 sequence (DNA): TGTGCCTGGAGTGTATCAGGGAGCAATCAGCCCCAGCATTTT.

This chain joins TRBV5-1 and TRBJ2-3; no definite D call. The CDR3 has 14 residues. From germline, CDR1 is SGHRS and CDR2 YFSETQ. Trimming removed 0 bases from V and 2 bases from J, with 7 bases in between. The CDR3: CASSLDSYTDTQYF. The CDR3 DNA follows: TGCGCCAGCAGCTTGGACTCCTACACAGATACGCAGTATTTT.